This is a list of T cell receptor beta chains from one sample in a study of glioma-infiltrating T cells after dendritic cell vaccination. TCRdb's copy holds only in-frame clones and misses some; the assay was immunoSEQ multiplex PCR. Here the sample spans around 89,000 clones, under 90% being singletons. The sample here was blood, taken before dendritic cell vaccination. These receptors all come from a human donor with glioblastoma. The CDR3 runs from the conserved cysteine through the conserved F or W. A D gene is named only where the DNA matches it firmly. Expanded clones are given a class, and other clones once, few, many or no size at all.

clone size: NA; V gene: TRBV5-1; J gene: TRBJ2-7; D gene: NA; CDR3 DNA: TGCGCCAGCAGCTTGTCAGGGTGGTACGAGCAGTACTTC; CDR3 protein: CASSLSGWYEQYF
clone size: few; V gene: TRBV11-3; J gene: TRBJ2-7; D gene: NA; CDR3 DNA: TGTGCCAGCAGCTTGAGTCCTAGCAACTACGAGCAGTACTTC; CDR3 protein: CASSLSPSNYEQYF
clone size: once; V gene: TRBV7-8; J gene: TRBJ2-5; D gene: TRBD2; CDR3 DNA: TGTGCCAGCAGCCTCGGGGGGGGACTAGCGGAAGAGACCCAGTACTTC; CDR3 protein: CASSLGGGLAEETQYF
clone size: NA; V gene: TRBV7-3; J gene: TRBJ1-1; D gene: NA; CDR3 DNA: TGTGCCAGCAGCTTATATGGGGGGGGCGTGCCTTCAGGGAGCACTGAAGCTTTCTTT; CDR3 protein: CASSLYGGGVPSGSTEAFF
clone size: NA; V gene: TRBV28; J gene: TRBJ2-7; D gene: NA; CDR3 DNA: TGTGCCAGCAGTTTAGGGACCGGCCGGGACTTTAGACACGAGCAGTACTTC; CDR3 protein: CASSLGTGRDFRHEQYF
clone size: NA; V gene: TRBV29-1; J gene: TRBJ2-5; D gene: TRBD1; CDR3 DNA: TGCAGCGCACCGGGACAGCAAGAGACCCAGTACTTC; CDR3 protein: CSAPGQQETQYF
clone size: NA; V gene: TRBV7-9; J gene: TRBJ2-3; D gene: NA; CDR3 DNA: TGTGCCAGCAGCTTCGTGGAGACTCTTAGCACAGATACGCAGTATTTT; CDR3 protein: CASSFVETLSTDTQYF
clone size: NA; V gene: TRBV6-1; J gene: TRBJ1-1; D gene: NA; CDR3 DNA: TGTGCCAGCAGGGTCAACAGAGCTTCTGAAGCTTTCTTT; CDR3 protein: CASRVNRASEAFF
clone size: NA; V gene: TRBV19; J gene: TRBJ2-4; D gene: NA; CDR3 DNA: TGTGCCAGTAGTATAAGTCAGAACATTCAGTACTTC; CDR3 protein: CASSISQNIQYF
clone size: once; V gene: TRBV28; J gene: TRBJ1-2; D gene: TRBD1; CDR3 DNA: TGTGCCAGCAGCGCCGCCGACGCTCTGGGACAGGGGGTCTATGGCTACACCTTC; CDR3 protein: CASSAADALGQGVYGYTF
clone size: NA; V gene: TRBV25-1; J gene: TRBJ1-1; D gene: NA; CDR3 DNA: TGTGCCAGCAGTGAATCTCGGGGAGGGGACACTGAAGCTTTCTTT; CDR3 protein: CASSESRGGDTEAFF
clone size: once; V gene: TRBV11-3; J gene: TRBJ2-2; D gene: NA; CDR3 DNA: TGTGCCAGCAGCTTAGAGTCGGGGGTTTCTTCGGCCGGGGAGCTGTTTTTT; CDR3 protein: CASSLESGVSSAGELFF
clone size: few; V gene: TRBV9; J gene: TRBJ1-5; D gene: TRBD1; CDR3 DNA: TGTGCCAGCAGCGGGACAGGGCATCAGCCCCAGCATTTT; CDR3 protein: CASSGTGHQPQHF
clone size: NA; V gene: TRBV4-1; J gene: TRBJ1-2; D gene: TRBD1; CDR3 DNA: TGCGCCAGCAGCCTCCAGACAGGGCTGGAAGGTGGCTACACCTTC; CDR3 protein: CASSLQTGLEGGYTF